The T cell receptor beta chain described here comes from a study of T cells expressing NK-cell markers. Study details: TCR beta repertoires came from sorted CD3+CD56+NKG2C+, CD3+CD56+NKG2C- and CD3+CD56-NKG2C+ T cells. HCMV seropositivity characterized most of the eight sequenced donors, and seronegativity one.

From germline, CDR1 is SQVTM and CDR2 ANQGSEA. The CDR3 covers 11 residues. Study results and limitations: Among CD8+ T cells from about six donors, dominant NKG2C+ clonotypes accounted for roughly 1.0-7.0%. Four of the donors also had these clonotypes leading their CD3+CD56-NKG2C+ fraction.

TCRdb re-called the 5' RACE reads, yielding one record per CDR3 amino acid sequence without DNA. This sample lists around 14,000 distinct CDR3 sequences; its ten largest clones have 59%. As to this clonotype: No antigen is known for it.

This chain joins TRBV29-1 and TRBJ2-2. Sequenced material: blood T cells: a sorted CD56 or NKG2C T cell subset, CD4+ or CD8+ T cells, or bulk PBMC T cells (not recorded which). This TCR was sampled from a man between 18 and 69 years old in good health. The CDR3 is CSVAGAGELFF.